Below are 11 T cell receptor beta chains sequenced from a single sample in a study of early T cells in non-severe SARS-CoV-2 infection. From the 5' RACE reads, TCRdb called clonotypes with MiXCR, one entry per CDR3 protein. The repertoire holds tens of thousands of distinct CDR3 sequences, with over 12% as singletons. Sequences were obtained from whole blood. The receptor source for this set is an adult who was a healthcare worker with PCR-confirmed SARS-CoV-2 infection or an uninfected control (not recorded which).

This clonotype was seen at least ten times. The chain has TRBV3-1 and TRBJ2-5; D not resolved. CDR3 size: 13 residues. CDR1 and CDR2 from the germline V gene are LGHDT and YNNKEL (reference sequence). With 5 bases removed from V and 5 bases from J, the gap between germline ends came to 12 bases. CDR3 nucleotides: TGTGCCAGCAGCAACAGTCTTTCCGAGACCCAGTACTTC. It translates to CASSNSLSETQYF.

The chain links TRBV9 to TRBJ2-3; unclear D gene. This CDR3 region has 14 residues. V was shortened by 4 bases and J by 4 bases, with 13 bases between the two germline ends. The germline V gene has CDR1 SGDLS and CDR2 YYNGEE. Here the CDR3 reads CASSPRVGPDTQYF. The DNA of the CDR3 is TGTGCCAGCAGCCCCAGAGTAGGCCCAGATACGCAGTATTTT.

The chain links TRBV6-1 to TRBJ2-1; D perhaps matches TRBD2 (6 bases). Germline CDR1 reads MNHNS; CDR2 reads SASEGT. The ends were cut back, 2 bases at V and 6 bases at J, with 11 bases in the middle. The CDR3 has 14 amino acids. The CDR3 spells CASSERGGVNEQFF. The CDR3, as DNA: TGTGCCAGCAGTGAACGAGGAGGGGTCAATGAGCAGTTCTTC.

This clonotype was detected only a few times. This sequence joins TRBV11-3 and TRBJ2-3; TRBD2 aligns across 7 bases. J lost 2 bases, V lost 8 bases, and 4 bases had no gene match. This CDR3 spans 13 amino acids. The germline gives CDR1 SGHNT, CDR2 YENEEA. The CDR3 spells CASAGTTTDTQYF. In DNA form, the CDR3 reads TGTGCCAGCGCGGGGACTACCACAGATACGCAGTATTTT. The full variable domain, completed using reference TRBV11-3 and TRBJ2-3, is EAGVVQSPRYKIIEKKQPVAFWCNPISGHNTLYWYLQNLGQGPELLIRYENEEAVDDSQLPKDRFSAERLKGVDSTLKIQPAELGDSAVYLCASAGTTTDTQYFGPGTRLTVL.

On this clonotype itself: At one of its ends the junction is not consistent with the germline gene, which may arise from a read error. The chain couples TRBV2 to TRBJ1-1, with TRBD1 matching over 8 bases. Germline V CDR1 and CDR2: SNHLY, FYNNEI. The CDR3 has 14 amino acids. The CDR3 coding sequence is TGTGTCAGCACCGCGCGTACAGGGGGCACTGAAGCTTTCTTT. Protein sequence: CVSTARTGGTEAFF.

The CDR3 DNA follows: TGTGCCAGCAGTGAACTCGAGAGGAAAGGCTATGGCTACACCTTC. It encodes CASSELERKGYGYTF. The V call is TRBV6-1, the J call TRBJ1-2; no clear D gene. Per germline, CDR1 MNHNS and CDR2 SASEGT. V shed 2 bases and J shed 4 bases, with 14 bases lying between them. The CDR3 runs to 15 residues.

V usage is TRBV10-2 and J usage is TRBJ2-5, with D possibly TRBD1 on 6 matching bases. Germline values: CDR1 WSHSY, CDR2 SAAADI. CDR3 length: 15 residues. Trimming stripped 4 bases from V and 0 bases from J, with 12 bases between. CDR3 amino acids: CASSGDTTYQETQYF. CDR3 DNA: TGCGCCAGCAGTGGGGACACGACGTACCAAGAGACCCAGTACTTC.

The chain recombines TRBV7-9 with TRBJ2-7; 9 bases match TRBD1. J lost 2 bases, V lost 5 bases, and 7 bases had no gene match. This CDR3 contains 15 residues. Germline-derived CDR1 and CDR2 are SEHNR and FQNEAQ (reference sequence). CDR3 bases: TGTGCCAGCAGCGTCGGGGGGACAGGGACCTACGAGCAGTACTTC. This codes for CASSVGGTGTYEQYF.

This clonotype was found a few times. The junction departs from germline at one end; a sequencing error may be responsible. This chain connects TRBV20-1 to TRBJ2-4, with TRBD2 identical over 9 bases. Germline V gives CDR1 DFQATT, CDR2 SNEGSKA (reference sequence). The CDR3 runs 14 residues. CDR3 DNA: TGCAGTGCTAGGGCGGGAGGGGCTCGGAGCGTTCAGTCCTTC. This translates into CSARAGGARSVQSF.

This clonotype was counted many times. The rearrangement uses TRBV3-1 and TRBJ2-2, with D perhaps matching TRBD1 or TRBD2 (5 bases each). V gave up 6 bases and J gave up 8 bases, with 19 bases separating them. This CDR3 has 15 residues. The V gene's germline CDR1 is LGHDT and CDR2 YNNKEL (reference sequence). The CDR3 loop reads CASSLPGALGGELFF. Written as DNA, the CDR3 is TGTGCCAGCAGTCTACCCGGGGCCTTAGGTGGGGAGCTGTTTTTT.

This clonotype has a handful of counts. Written as DNA, the CDR3 is TGTGCCACCAGAGCTCAAGCAGCAGGGGGCGCGGACACCGGGGAGCTGTTTTTT. Protein product: CATRAQAAGGADTGELFF. This chain links TRBV15 with TRBJ2-2; TRBD1 matches at 8 bases. The CDR3 runs to 18 residues. Germline V gene lookup returns CDR1 LNHNV and CDR2 YYDKDF (reference sequence). V gave up 6 bases and J gave up 3 bases; unmatched junction bases: 15.